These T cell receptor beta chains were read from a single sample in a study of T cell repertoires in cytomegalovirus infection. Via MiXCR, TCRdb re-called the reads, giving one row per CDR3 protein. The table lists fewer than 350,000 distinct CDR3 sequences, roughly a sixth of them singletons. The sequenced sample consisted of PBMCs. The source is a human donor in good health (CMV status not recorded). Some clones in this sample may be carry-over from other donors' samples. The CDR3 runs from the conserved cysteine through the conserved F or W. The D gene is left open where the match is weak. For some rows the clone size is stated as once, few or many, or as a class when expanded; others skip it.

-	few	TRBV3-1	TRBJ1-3	TGTGCCAGCGGGTTCCAGGGTATCTCTGGAAACACCATATATTTT	CASGFQGISGNTIYF
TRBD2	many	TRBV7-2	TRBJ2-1	TGTGCCAGCAGCTTAGTCAGCCTAGCGGGGTACACCTACAATGAGCAGTTCTTC	CASSLVSLAGYTYNEQFF
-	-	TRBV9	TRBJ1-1	TGTGCCAGCAGCGTCCCAGTGAACACTGAAGCTTTCTTT	CASSVPVNTEAFF
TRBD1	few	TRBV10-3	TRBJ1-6	TGTGCCATCAGGACAGGGACCGACAATTCACCCCTCCACTTT	CAIRTGTDNSPLHF
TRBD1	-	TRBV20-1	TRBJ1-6	TGCAGTGCTGTATGGGACAGGGATAATTCACCCCTCCACTTT	CSAVWDRDNSPLHF
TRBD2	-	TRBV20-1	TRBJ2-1	TGCAGTGCTAGTAGCTCAGCGGGGGGGAATTACAATGAGCAGTTCTTC	CSASSSAGGNYNEQFF
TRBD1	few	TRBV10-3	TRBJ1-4	TGTGCCATCAGTTTGGGGCCGGGACAGGGGGATGAAAAACTGTTTTTT	CAISLGPGQGDEKLFF
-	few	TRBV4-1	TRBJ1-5	TGCGCCAGCTCCACGCGGTTAGGCAATCAGCCCCAGCATTTT	CASSTRLGNQPQHF
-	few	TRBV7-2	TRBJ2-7	TGTGCCAGCAGTAATACGGGGAATCCCTACGAGCAGTACTTC	CASSNTGNPYEQYF
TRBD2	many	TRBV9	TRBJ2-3	TGTGCCAGCAGCGTTGCGGGGGGGAGCACAGATACGCAGTATTTT	CASSVAGGSTDTQYF
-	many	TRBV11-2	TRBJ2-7	TGTGCCAGCAGCTCGGTTCACCTCTACGAGCAGTACTTC	CASSSVHLYEQYF
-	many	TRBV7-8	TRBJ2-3	TGTGCCAGCAGCTTAGGGGGGGGACAGAACACAGATACGCAGTATTTT	CASSLGGGQNTDTQYF
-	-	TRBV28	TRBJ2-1	TGTGCCAGCAGTTTAAGTCAGGGAGGTACTGAGCAGTTCTTC	CASSLSQGGTEQFF
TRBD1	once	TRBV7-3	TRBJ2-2	TGTGCCAGCCGTCCAGGGGGCGCCGACACCGGGGTGCTGTTTTTT	CASRPGGADTGVLFF
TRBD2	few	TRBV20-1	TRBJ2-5	TGCAGTGCCCTTAGCGGGGGGAAAGAGACCCAGTACTTC	CSALSGGKETQYF